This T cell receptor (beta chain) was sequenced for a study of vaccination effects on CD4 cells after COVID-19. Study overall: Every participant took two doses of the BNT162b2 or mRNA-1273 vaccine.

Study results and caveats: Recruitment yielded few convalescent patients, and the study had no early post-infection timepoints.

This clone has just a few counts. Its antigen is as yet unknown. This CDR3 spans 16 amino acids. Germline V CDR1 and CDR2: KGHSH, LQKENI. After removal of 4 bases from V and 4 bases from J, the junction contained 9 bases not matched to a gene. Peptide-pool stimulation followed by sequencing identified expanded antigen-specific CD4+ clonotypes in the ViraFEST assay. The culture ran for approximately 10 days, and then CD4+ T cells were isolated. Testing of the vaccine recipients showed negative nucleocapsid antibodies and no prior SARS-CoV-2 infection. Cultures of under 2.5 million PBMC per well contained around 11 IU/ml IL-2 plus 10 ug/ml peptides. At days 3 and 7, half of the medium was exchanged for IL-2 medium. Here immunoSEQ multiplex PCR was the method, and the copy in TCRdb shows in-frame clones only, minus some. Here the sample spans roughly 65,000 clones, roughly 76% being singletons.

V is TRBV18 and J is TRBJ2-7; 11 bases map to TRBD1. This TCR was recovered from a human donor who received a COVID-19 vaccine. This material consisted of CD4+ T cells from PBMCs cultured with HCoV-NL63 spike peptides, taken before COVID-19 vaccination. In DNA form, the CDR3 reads TGTGCCAGCTCACGAGGTGGGACAGGGGGGTCATACGAGCAGTACGTC. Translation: CASSRGGTGGSYEQYV.